Sequencing of this TCR beta chain was carried out in a study of control samples from healthy donors and cancer patients. Profiling relied on immunoSEQ multiplex PCR, and the TCRdb table lists in-frame clones only, not all of them. The sample includes more than 85,000 clones, 70% to 90% of them seen just once. The CDR3 contains 17 residues. This clone showed up just once. What was sequenced was PBMCs. The chain recombines TRBV21-1 with TRBJ2-3; TRBD2, the D gene given by the table, was not confirmed from the DNA. TRBV21-1 is an annotated pseudogene. The sequence derives from a woman in her sixties with lung cancer. The CDR3 DNA is TGTGCCAGCAGCAAAGGTAATTGTCCCATAGAGGGAGATACGCAGTATTTT. Its protein is CASSKGNCPIEGDTQYF.